The clone carrying this T cell receptor beta chain occurred once. Its antigen is not known. Method: immunoSEQ multiplex PCR; TCRdb's copy keeps in-frame clones and lacks some. The data show about 250,000 clones, 80% to 90% seen once. Germline CDR1 and CDR2: SQVTM and ANQGSEA. Germline trimming cut 4 bases from V and 7 bases from J; bases unmatched to any gene: 5. CDR3 size: 13 residues. This specimen comes from a study of cytomegalovirus exposure and HLA in healthy donors. Study-wide background: Per a later analysis, the 666 first-cohort and fewer than 150 validation repertoires shared one platform.

The donors were in the approximately 120-subject validation cohort, distinct from the approximately 700-subject first cohort. Study-wide results and caveats: Reports described diagnosis of cytomegalovirus status by the classifier as highly specific and sensitive. Within the approximately 110 validation repertoires, first-cohort TCR clusters tended to co-occur, according to a later analysis.

The chain employs TRBV29-1 and TRBJ2-2, with TRBD2 matching 8 bases. Sequencing was carried out using PBMCs. This TCR was sampled from a man aged 18-30 years in good health and CMV-seronegative. The CDR3 loop reads CSVGSGSGGELFF. Written as DNA, the CDR3 is TGCAGCGTTGGGAGCGGGAGTGGCGGGGAGCTGTTTTTT.